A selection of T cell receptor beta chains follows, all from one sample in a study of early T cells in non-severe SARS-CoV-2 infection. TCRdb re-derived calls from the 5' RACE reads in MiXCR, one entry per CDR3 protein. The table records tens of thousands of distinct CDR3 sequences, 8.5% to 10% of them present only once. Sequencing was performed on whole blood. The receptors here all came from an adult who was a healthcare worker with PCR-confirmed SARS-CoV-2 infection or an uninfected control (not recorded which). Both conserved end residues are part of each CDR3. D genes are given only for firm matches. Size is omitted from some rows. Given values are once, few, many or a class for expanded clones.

CDR3 DNA: TGTGCCAGCAGCACCTTTAATAGCGGGAGAGGGCAAGAGACCCAGTACTTC
CDR3 protein: CASSTFNSGRGQETQYF
D gene: TRBD2
V gene: TRBV12-3/TRBV12-4
clone size: NA
J gene: TRBJ2-5

CDR3 DNA: TGTGCCAGCAGTTTTACCGGGGAGCTGTTTTTT
CDR3 protein: CASSFTGELFF
D gene: NA
V gene: TRBV12-3/TRBV12-4
clone size: NA
J gene: TRBJ2-2

CDR3 DNA: TGTGCCAGCAGCGCCACGACAGACGCCTATGGCTACACCTTC
CDR3 protein: CASSATTDAYGYTF
D gene: NA
V gene: TRBV9
clone size: few
J gene: TRBJ1-2

CDR3 DNA: TGTGCCAGCAGCTTGTCAGGGGGTTCTGGCTACACCTTC
CDR3 protein: CASSLSGGSGYTF
D gene: TRBD1
V gene: TRBV11-2
clone size: many
J gene: TRBJ1-2

CDR3 DNA: TGTGCCAGCAGCTTACCCCGAGGGGGGACTAGCGGGAGTCAGACCCAGTACTTC
CDR3 protein: CASSLPRGGTSGSQTQYF
D gene: TRBD2
V gene: TRBV7-8
clone size: many
J gene: TRBJ2-5

CDR3 DNA: TGCGCCAGCAGCAGCAAACTACCGGGACTAAATTTATACAATGAGCAGTTCTTC
CDR3 protein: CASSSKLPGLNLYNEQFF
D gene: TRBD2
V gene: TRBV5-1
clone size: many
J gene: TRBJ2-1

CDR3 DNA: TGTGCCAGCAGTCGACAGGGAATAAGAGCAGAGCAGTACTTC
CDR3 protein: CASSRQGIRAEQYF
D gene: TRBD1
V gene: TRBV28
clone size: many
J gene: TRBJ2-7

CDR3 DNA: TGCAGTGCTAGATGGACAGATACGCAGTATTTT
CDR3 protein: CSARWTDTQYF
D gene: NA
V gene: TRBV20-1
clone size: many
J gene: TRBJ2-3

CDR3 DNA: TGTGCCAGCAGCGTAGAGGACGTGCCTCAGCCCCAGCATTTT
CDR3 protein: CASSVEDVPQPQHF
D gene: NA
V gene: TRBV9
clone size: few
J gene: TRBJ1-5

CDR3 DNA: TGCAGTGCCCATGACAGGGAGAACGAGCAGTACTTC
CDR3 protein: CSAHDRENEQYF
D gene: TRBD1
V gene: TRBV20-1
clone size: few
J gene: TRBJ2-7

CDR3 DNA: TGTGCCAGCAGTGAACTGGATCAGCCCCAGCATTTT
CDR3 protein: CASSELDQPQHF
D gene: NA
V gene: TRBV28
clone size: few
J gene: TRBJ1-5

CDR3 DNA: TGCAGCGTTACTCGGGGTGTCAATCAGCCCCAGCATTTT
CDR3 protein: CSVTRGVNQPQHF
D gene: NA
V gene: TRBV29-1
clone size: few
J gene: TRBJ1-5

CDR3 DNA: TGCAGTGCTAGAGGAGCGTACACCGGGGAGCTGTTTTTT
CDR3 protein: CSARGAYTGELFF
D gene: NA
V gene: TRBV20-1
clone size: NA
J gene: TRBJ2-2

CDR3 DNA: TGCAGCGTTGACGGGACAGGGCTGTACGAGCAGTACTTC
CDR3 protein: CSVDGTGLYEQYF
D gene: TRBD1
V gene: TRBV29-1
clone size: many
J gene: TRBJ2-7

CDR3 DNA: TGTGCCAGCAGTTTAGTATCGGTGGGCACCGGGGAGCTGTTTTTT
CDR3 protein: CASSLVSVGTGELFF
D gene: NA
V gene: TRBV28
clone size: NA
J gene: TRBJ2-2

CDR3 DNA: TGTGCCAGCAGTTTTGGGCGGTCCAGCTCCTACAATGAGCAGTTCTTC
CDR3 protein: CASSFGRSSSYNEQFF
D gene: NA
V gene: TRBV12-3/TRBV12-4
clone size: many
J gene: TRBJ2-1

CDR3 DNA: TGTGCCAGCAGCTTGACAGGTGGCCCAGATACGCAGTATTTT
CDR3 protein: CASSLTGGPDTQYF
D gene: NA
V gene: TRBV7-9
clone size: many
J gene: TRBJ2-3

CDR3 DNA: TGCGCCAGCAGCTTCCAAGGGTCGAGCACCGGGGAGCTGTTTTTT
CDR3 protein: CASSFQGSSTGELFF
D gene: NA
V gene: TRBV5-1
clone size: few
J gene: TRBJ2-2

CDR3 DNA: TGCGCCAGCAGCTTGGCGGCAGGCCTATCTAACTATGGCTACACCTTC
CDR3 protein: CASSLAAGLSNYGYTF
D gene: NA
V gene: TRBV5-1
clone size: NA
J gene: TRBJ1-2

CDR3 DNA: TGTGCCAGCAGCCAAGGAGGAGAGACCCAGTACTTC
CDR3 protein: CASSQGGETQYF
D gene: NA
V gene: TRBV3-1
clone size: few
J gene: TRBJ2-5

CDR3 DNA: TGTGCCAGCAGTGCAGGACAGGGGAAGACAGATACGCAGTATTTT
CDR3 protein: CASSAGQGKTDTQYF
D gene: TRBD1
V gene: TRBV6-2/TRBV6-3
clone size: few
J gene: TRBJ2-3

CDR3 DNA: TGTGCCAGCAGTTACGATCTGACTACAGCGGGAGGCCGCCCAACCTACGAGCAGTACTTC
CDR3 protein: CASSYDLTTAGGRPTYEQYF
D gene: TRBD2
V gene: TRBV6-2/TRBV6-3
clone size: NA
J gene: TRBJ2-7

CDR3 DNA: TGTGCCAGCAGTCCAGGGACTAGCGGAAAGTACCAAGAGACCCAGTACTTC
CDR3 protein: CASSPGTSGKYQETQYF
D gene: TRBD2
V gene: TRBV28
clone size: few
J gene: TRBJ2-5

CDR3 DNA: TGTGCCAGCAGCCAAGATCCGGAGACCCAGTACTTC
CDR3 protein: CASSQDPETQYF
D gene: NA
V gene: TRBV3-1
clone size: many
J gene: TRBJ2-5

CDR3 DNA: TGCGCCAGCAGCCAATCCAACCACTATGGCTACACCTTC
CDR3 protein: CASSQSNHYGYTF
D gene: NA
V gene: TRBV4-3
clone size: few
J gene: TRBJ1-2

CDR3 DNA: TGCAGCGTTGAAACCGGGACTCGGGGTGCCGGGGAGCTGTTTTTT
CDR3 protein: CSVETGTRGAGELFF
D gene: NA
V gene: TRBV29-1
clone size: many
J gene: TRBJ2-2

CDR3 DNA: TGTGCCAGCAGTTACATTCGGACAGGAGGGAACTATGGCTACACCTTC
CDR3 protein: CASSYIRTGGNYGYTF
D gene: TRBD1
V gene: TRBV6-5
clone size: many
J gene: TRBJ1-2

CDR3 DNA: TGTGCCAGCAGCCAAGATCAACTAGCGGGAGTGGATGAGCAGTTCTTC
CDR3 protein: CASSQDQLAGVDEQFF
D gene: TRBD2
V gene: TRBV4-2
clone size: many
J gene: TRBJ2-1

CDR3 DNA: TGCAGTGCTAAGACAGGCATGAACACTGAAGCTTTCTTT
CDR3 protein: CSAKTGMNTEAFF
D gene: NA
V gene: TRBV20-1
clone size: few
J gene: TRBJ1-1

CDR3 DNA: TGTGCCACCAGTGATAACTATGGCTACACCTTC
CDR3 protein: CATSDNYGYTF
D gene: NA
V gene: TRBV24-1
clone size: many
J gene: TRBJ1-2

CDR3 DNA: TGCAGCGTTCAGGGGATACTAGCCAAAAACATTCAGTACTTC
CDR3 protein: CSVQGILAKNIQYF
D gene: NA
V gene: TRBV29-1
clone size: NA
J gene: TRBJ2-4

CDR3 DNA: TGTGCCAGCAGCTTAGCGAATGAGCAGTTCTTC
CDR3 protein: CASSLANEQFF
D gene: NA
V gene: TRBV3-1
clone size: NA
J gene: TRBJ2-1

CDR3 DNA: TGCGCCAGCAATCCCGGGCGGGGGCGAGCCTACGAGCAGTACTTC
CDR3 protein: CASNPGRGRAYEQYF
D gene: NA
V gene: TRBV10-2
clone size: many
J gene: TRBJ2-7

CDR3 DNA: TGTGCCAGCTCACCGCGACAGAACACTGAAGCTTTCTTT
CDR3 protein: CASSPRQNTEAFF
D gene: NA
V gene: TRBV18
clone size: many
J gene: TRBJ1-1

CDR3 DNA: TGTGCCAGCAGCCCAAGGGGGACTAGCGGGAGCCATCACTACGAGCAGTACTTC
CDR3 protein: CASSPRGTSGSHHYEQYF
D gene: TRBD2
V gene: TRBV6-5
clone size: many
J gene: TRBJ2-7

CDR3 DNA: TGTGCCAGCGGAGCCAGTAGGGGAAGCGATTCACCCCTCCACTTT
CDR3 protein: CASGASRGSDSPLHF
D gene: NA
V gene: TRBV3-1
clone size: few
J gene: TRBJ1-6

CDR3 DNA: TGTGCCAGCACCTCGAGGGGGGGGTGGAATGAGCAGTTCTTC
CDR3 protein: CASTSRGGWNEQFF
D gene: NA
V gene: TRBV12-3/TRBV12-4
clone size: NA
J gene: TRBJ2-1

CDR3 DNA: TGTGCCAGCAGGGATATAGGCGGTACGCAGTATTTT
CDR3 protein: CASRDIGGTQYF
D gene: NA
V gene: TRBV6-2/TRBV6-3
clone size: few
J gene: TRBJ2-3

CDR3 DNA: TGTGCCAGCAGCTTAGCAAGTTCGACCGGGGAGCTGTTTTTT
CDR3 protein: CASSLASSTGELFF
D gene: NA
V gene: TRBV7-9
clone size: NA
J gene: TRBJ2-2

CDR3 DNA: TGCAGCACAACCGGGGCCTCTGGAAACACCATATATTTT
CDR3 protein: CSTTGASGNTIYF
D gene: NA
V gene: TRBV29-1
clone size: NA
J gene: TRBJ1-3

CDR3 DNA: TGTGCCAGCAGAAGGACGGAGAATTCACCCCTCCACTTT
CDR3 protein: CASRRTENSPLHF
D gene: NA
V gene: TRBV25-1
clone size: many
J gene: TRBJ1-6

CDR3 DNA: TGCAGCGTTGTGAAGGGGGGGAATGAGCAGTTCTTC
CDR3 protein: CSVVKGGNEQFF
D gene: NA
V gene: TRBV29-1
clone size: NA
J gene: TRBJ2-1

CDR3 DNA: TGTGCCAGCAGCTTAGCGGCACAGGGGGCGCGAGAGCAGTACTTC
CDR3 protein: CASSLAAQGAREQYF
D gene: TRBD1
V gene: TRBV7-2
clone size: many
J gene: TRBJ2-7

CDR3 DNA: TGTGCCACCAGTGGTAGTGTAGATACGCAGTATTTT
CDR3 protein: CATSGSVDTQYF
D gene: NA
V gene: TRBV24-1
clone size: many
J gene: TRBJ2-3